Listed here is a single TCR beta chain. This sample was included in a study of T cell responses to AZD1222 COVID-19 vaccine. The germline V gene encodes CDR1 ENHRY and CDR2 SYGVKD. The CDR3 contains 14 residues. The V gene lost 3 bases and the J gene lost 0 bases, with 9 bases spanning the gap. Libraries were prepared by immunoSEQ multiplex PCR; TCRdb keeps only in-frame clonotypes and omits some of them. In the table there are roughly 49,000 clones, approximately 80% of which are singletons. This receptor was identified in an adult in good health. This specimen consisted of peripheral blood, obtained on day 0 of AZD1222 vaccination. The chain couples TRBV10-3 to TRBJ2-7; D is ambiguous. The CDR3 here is CAISETGSSYEQYF. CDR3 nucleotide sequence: TGTGCCATCAGTGAAACCGGTAGCTCCTACGAGCAGTACTTC.